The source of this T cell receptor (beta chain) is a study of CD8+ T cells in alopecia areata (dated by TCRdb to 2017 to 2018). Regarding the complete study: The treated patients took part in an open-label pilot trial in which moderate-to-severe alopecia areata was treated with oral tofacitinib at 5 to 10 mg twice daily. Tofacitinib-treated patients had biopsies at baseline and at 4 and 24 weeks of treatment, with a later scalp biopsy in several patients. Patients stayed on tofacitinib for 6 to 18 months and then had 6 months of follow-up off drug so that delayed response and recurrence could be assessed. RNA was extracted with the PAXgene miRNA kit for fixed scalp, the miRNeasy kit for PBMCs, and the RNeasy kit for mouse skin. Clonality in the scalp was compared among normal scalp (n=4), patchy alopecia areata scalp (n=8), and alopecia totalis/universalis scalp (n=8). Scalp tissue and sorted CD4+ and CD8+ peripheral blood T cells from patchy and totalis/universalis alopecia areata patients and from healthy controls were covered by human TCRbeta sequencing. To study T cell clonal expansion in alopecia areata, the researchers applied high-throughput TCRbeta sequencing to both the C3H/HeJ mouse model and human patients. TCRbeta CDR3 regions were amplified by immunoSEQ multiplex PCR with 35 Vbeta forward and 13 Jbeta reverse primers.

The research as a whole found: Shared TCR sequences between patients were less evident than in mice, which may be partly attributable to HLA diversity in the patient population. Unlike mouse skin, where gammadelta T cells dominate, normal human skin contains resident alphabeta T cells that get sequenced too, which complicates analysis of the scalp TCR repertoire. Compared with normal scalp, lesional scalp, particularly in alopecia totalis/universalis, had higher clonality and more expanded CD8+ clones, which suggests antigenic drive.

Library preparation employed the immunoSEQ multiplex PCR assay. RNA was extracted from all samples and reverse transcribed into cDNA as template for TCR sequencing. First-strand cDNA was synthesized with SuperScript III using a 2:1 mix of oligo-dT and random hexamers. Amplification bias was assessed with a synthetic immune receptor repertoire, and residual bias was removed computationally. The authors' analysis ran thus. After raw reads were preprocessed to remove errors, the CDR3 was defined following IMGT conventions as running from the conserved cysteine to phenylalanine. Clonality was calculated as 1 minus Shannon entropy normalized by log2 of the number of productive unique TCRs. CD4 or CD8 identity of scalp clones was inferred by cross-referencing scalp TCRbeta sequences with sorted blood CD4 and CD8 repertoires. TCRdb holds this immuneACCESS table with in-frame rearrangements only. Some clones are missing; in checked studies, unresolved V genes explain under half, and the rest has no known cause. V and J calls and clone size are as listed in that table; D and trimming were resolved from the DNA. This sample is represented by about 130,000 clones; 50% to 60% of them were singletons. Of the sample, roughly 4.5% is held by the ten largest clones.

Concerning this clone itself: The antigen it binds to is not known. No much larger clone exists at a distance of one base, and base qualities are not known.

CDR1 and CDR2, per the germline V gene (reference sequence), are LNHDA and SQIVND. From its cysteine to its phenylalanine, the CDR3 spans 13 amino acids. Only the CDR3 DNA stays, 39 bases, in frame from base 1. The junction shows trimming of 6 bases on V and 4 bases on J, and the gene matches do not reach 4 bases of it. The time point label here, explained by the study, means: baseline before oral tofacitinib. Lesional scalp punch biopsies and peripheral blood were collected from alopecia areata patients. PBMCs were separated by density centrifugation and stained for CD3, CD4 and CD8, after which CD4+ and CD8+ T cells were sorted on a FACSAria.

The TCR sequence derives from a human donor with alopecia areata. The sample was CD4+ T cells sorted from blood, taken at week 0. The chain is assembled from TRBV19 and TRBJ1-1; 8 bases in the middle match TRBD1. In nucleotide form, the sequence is TGTGCCAGTAGGACAACAGGGGGCACTGAAGCTTTCTTT. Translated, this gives CASRTTGGTEAFF.